One and the same sample provided the 8 T cell receptor beta chains below, sequenced in a study of blood T cell repertoires in COVID-19. The table came from immunoSEQ multiplex PCR; TCRdb's copy has only in-frame clones and leaves some out. This table holds under 60,000 clones, roughly 87% found once. Sequencing was done on a sample of peripheral blood. The receptor source for this set is a human donor in a cohort sampled during active COVID-19.

The chain uses TRBV10-1 and TRBJ2-7; 7 positions match TRBD2. Unmatched junction bases numbered 6, after V lost 3 bases and J lost 4 bases. The length of the CDR3 is 14 residues. The germline CDR1 and CDR2 sequences are WNHNN and SYGVQD (reference sequence). The CDR3 DNA reads as TGCGCCAGCAGTGACCTGAGGCGGGGGTACGAGCAGTACTTC. Translating it yields CASSDLRRGYEQYF.

This clone was observed a few times. The chain combines TRBV29-1 with TRBJ2-5, with no clear D. Germline V lookup: CDR1 SQVTM, CDR2 ANQGSEA. The CDR3 has 12 amino acids. The V end lost 8 bases, the J end lost 4 bases, and 14 bases lay between the germline ends. The CDR3: CSHIGVGETQYF. Here the CDR3 DNA reads TGCAGCCACATAGGAGTAGGAGAGACCCAGTACTTC.

The rearrangement uses TRBV28 and TRBJ2-7, with 15 positions matching TRBD2. Unmatched junction bases numbered 11, after V lost 7 bases and J lost 7 bases. Germline V CDR1 and CDR2: MDHEN, SYDVKM. The CDR3 runs 16 residues. The CDR3 loop is CASILSGLAGGTEQYF. For the CDR3, the DNA is TGTGCCAGCATCCTTTCCGGACTAGCGGGAGGGACTGAGCAGTACTTC.

This rearrangement joins TRBV5-5 to TRBJ2-7; 7 bases are a match to TRBD1. This CDR3 is built from 15 residues. Germline CDR1 reads SGHKS; CDR2 reads YYEKEE (reference sequence). The junction had 7 bases not matched to a gene; V was cut back by 4 bases and J by 0 bases. As DNA, the CDR3 is TGTGCCAGCAGCGCCCTGGACAGGTACTCCTACGAGCAGTACTTC. Protein product: CASSALDRYSYEQYF.

This rearrangement joins TRBV7-9 to TRBJ2-7; TRBD2 agrees at 11 bases. This CDR3 is built from 15 residues. Trimming took 5 bases from V and 2 from J; bases not matched to a gene: 5. Germline CDR1 and CDR2: SEHNR and FQNEAQ (reference sequence). CDR3 in DNA: TGTGCCAGCAGCCAAGGACTAGCGGGTACCTACGAGCAGTACTTC. Its protein product is CASSQGLAGTYEQYF.

Only one count was recorded for this clone. The genes are TRBV11-2 and TRBJ1-1; D uncertain. The V and J ends lost 5 bases and 3 bases respectively, with 4 bases between them. CDR1 and CDR2 from the germline V gene are SGHAT and FQNNGV. The CDR3 runs to 11 residues. CDR3 protein: CASSRYTEAFF. Written as DNA, the CDR3 is TGTGCCAGCAGCCGGTACACTGAAGCTTTCTTT.

This chain uses TRBV1 with TRBJ2-1; whether TRBD2, the table's D call, matches the DNA was not checked. TRBV1 is labeled a pseudogene. This CDR3 is built from 17 residues. The CDR3 reads CTSSQDRSGSSYNEQFF. CDR3 nucleotide sequence: TGCACCAGCAGCCAAGATCGAAGCGGGAGCTCCTACAATGAGCAGTTCTTC.

This chain links TRBV30 with TRBJ2-3; 7 bases are a match to TRBD2. CDR1 and CDR2 (germline): GTSNPN, SVGIG (reference sequence). V was clipped by 2 bases and J by 4 bases; unmatched bases: 3. CDR3 length: 13 residues. CDR3 loop: CAWSTGRPDTQYF. The CDR3 coding sequence is TGTGCCTGGAGTACCGGGAGGCCAGATACGCAGTATTTT.